By share of the sample, the clone carrying this T cell receptor (beta chain) is medium-sized. Antigen: not known. This beta chain appears as a stray read in a library generated for alpha chains; its size is not informative. The record originates from a study of spatial heterogeneity in lung cancer. Regarding time point: sample taken at primary tumor resection. General study points: Expanded alpha and beta TCR counts within tumors tracked tumor mutation counts. Among tumor T cells, estimated coverage was roughly 7% for alpha chains and roughly 14% for beta chains. Counts of ubiquitous and regional expanded TCRs tracked ubiquitous and regional nonsynonymous mutations, respectively.

On each TCR cDNA molecule, a unique molecular identifier was present. From the 5' RACE reads, TCRdb called clonotypes with MiXCR, one entry per CDR3 protein. The top ten clones hold roughly a tenth of a sample with about 5,900 distinct CDR3 sequences, over 12% of them seen once. Germline V gene data show CDR1 as MNHNS and CDR2 as SASEGT. V was pared by 4 bases and J by 3 bases, with 7 bases between. This CDR3 is 12 amino acids long. The sample was lung tumor tissue, taken at surgery. The genes are TRBV6-1 and TRBJ2-7; perhaps TRBD1 as D (6 bases). The TCR comes from a male donor with early-stage non-small cell lung cancer. The CDR3 loop reads CASSGDNYEQYF. In DNA form, the CDR3 reads TGTGCCAGCAGTGGGGACAACTACGAGCAGTACTTC.